This TCR beta chain was found in a study of control samples from healthy donors and cancer patients. The CDR3 extends over 13 amino acids. V lost 0 bases and J 3 bases, leaving 6 bases between the germline ends. Germline V gene sequence: CDR1 SGHRS, CDR2 YFSETQ. Using immunoSEQ multiplex PCR, the repertoire was profiled, and TCRdb retains in-frame clones only, with some absent. Of tens of thousands of clones in the sample, 75% to 90% are singletons; the top ten hold roughly 28%. This clone was counted a single time. The chain joins TRBV5-1 to TRBJ1-1, with D possibly being TRBD1 (5 bases). The specimen was blood. The TCR was taken from a man in his forties or fifties in good health. CDR3 nucleotide sequence: TGCGCCAGCAGCTTGGGAGGGGACACTGAAGCTTTCTTT. Its translation is CASSLGGDTEAFF.